The clone carrying this T cell receptor beta chain has just a few counts. The CDR3 runs to 15 residues. Germline loops: CDR1 DFQATT, CDR2 SNEGSKA (reference sequence). With 4 bases removed from V and 3 bases from J, the gap between germline ends came to 13 bases. This entry is derived from a study of T-cell memory formation after mild COVID-19. TCRdb passed the 5' RACE reads through MiXCR, listing each CDR3 protein once. The sample contains some 210,000 distinct CDR3 sequences, approximately 16% of which appear only once. The sequence was obtained from an adult woman who had mild COVID-19 (a few samples of this study predate the infection). Cell type and time point are not known. The V call is TRBV20-1, the J call TRBJ1-6; D unclear. The sequenced sample was PBMCs or a T cell subset sorted from them (not recorded which). The CDR3 reads CSATGSSIYNSPLHF. The CDR3 DNA reads as TGCAGTGCTACTGGGAGTTCTATCTATAATTCACCCCTCCACTTT.